A single sample is the source of the 14 T cell receptor beta chains below, sequenced in a study of OX40 agonist ivuxolimab in advanced cancers. TCRdb keeps only in-frame clones here, not all; method: immunoSEQ multiplex PCR. The sample contains roughly 100,000 clones, approximately 92% of which appear only once. Sequencing used CD4+ or CD8+ T cells sorted from blood, obtained in a trial of the OX40 agonist ivuxolimab. Every receptor here comes from an adult with an advanced solid tumor such as melanoma, head and neck, liver or kidney cancer.

This clone was counted once. The genes are TRBV7-8 and TRBJ2-7, with 8 bases that match TRBD1. The CDR3 is 15 residues long. Germline V gene data show CDR1 as SGHVS and CDR2 as FQNEAQ. V trimming: 5 bases; J trimming: 2 bases; junction bases outside the gene matches: 8. In DNA form, the CDR3 reads TGTGCCAGCAGCCCGAGGACAGGGACGACCTACGAGCAGTACTTC. This codes for CASSPRTGTTYEQYF. The variable domain in full, completed from reference TRBV7-8 and TRBJ2-7, reads GAGVSQSPRYKVAKRGQDVALRCDPISGHVSLFWYQQALGQGPEFLTYFQNEAQLDKSGLPSDRFFAERPEGSVSTLKIQRTQQEDSAVYLCASSPRTGTTYEQYFGPGTRLTVT.

V is TRBV27 and J is TRBJ2-3; a possible D gene is TRBD2 (6 bases). The V gene's germline CDR1 is MNHEY and CDR2 SMNVEV (reference sequence). The CDR3 runs 13 residues. V was shortened by 4 bases and J by 6 bases, with 11 bases between the two germline ends. The CDR3 coding sequence is TGTGCCAGCAGTTCCTATGGGGGGGATACGCAGTATTTT. Its protein is CASSSYGGDTQYF.

This clone showed up just once. Written as DNA, the CDR3 is TGTGCCAGCATGGGCCCTCCGGTTATGAACACTGAAGCTTTCTTT. Protein: CASMGPPVMNTEAFF. The J gene is TRBJ1-1, the V gene TRBV27; D ambiguous. CDR1 is MNHEY, CDR2 SMNVEV, per germline (reference sequence). The CDR3 extends over 15 amino acids. Trimming stripped 7 bases from V and 0 bases from J, with 15 bases between.

This chain connects TRBV7-8 to TRBJ2-5; D may be TRBD2 (6 bases). Germline CDR1 and CDR2: SGHVS and FQNEAQ. V was clipped by 8 bases and J by 0 bases, with 19 bases between them. The CDR3 totals 16 residues. CDR3 region: CASQHAGRSYQETQYF. The CDR3 region has the DNA TGTGCCAGCCAGCATGCCGGGAGATCATACCAAGAGACCCAGTACTTC.

CDR3 region: CASSIGTSSYNEQFF. For the CDR3, the DNA is TGTGCCAGTAGTATAGGGACGAGCTCCTACAATGAGCAGTTCTTC. The genes are TRBV19 and TRBJ2-1; D call uncertain. The CDR3 spans 15 residues. Germline V CDR1 and CDR2: LNHDA, SQIVND (reference sequence). The V gene lost 1 base and the J gene lost 0 bases, with 7 bases spanning the gap.

This clone was observed once. The rearrangement uses TRBV5-5 and TRBJ2-1; TRBD2 matches at 9 bases. The germline V gene encodes CDR1 SGHKS and CDR2 YYEKEE (reference sequence). V shed 4 bases, J shed 10 bases, and the junction held 12 bases outside the gene matches. The CDR3 is 15 amino acids. In nucleotides, the CDR3 is TGTGCCAGCAGCACCTCTAGCGGGACCATCCGGGAGCAGTTCTTC. Protein product: CASSTSSGTIREQFF.

The J gene is TRBJ2-7, the V gene TRBV15; D gene uncertain. CDR3 length: 14 residues. Germline V gene lookup returns CDR1 LNHNV and CDR2 YYDKDF (reference sequence). Trimming left V 0 bases short and J 3 bases short, with 9 bases between. DNA for the CDR3: TGTGCCACCAGCAGAGATCGAGGCAGCTACGAGCAGTACTTC. It translates to CATSRDRGSYEQYF.

This clone has only one observation. The gene calls are TRBV27 and TRBJ2-5; the D gene is possibly TRBD1 (6 bases). This CDR3 comprises 13 residues. CDR1 is MNHEY and CDR2 is SMNVEV in the germline V gene (reference sequence). With 2 bases removed from V and 5 bases from J, the gap between germline ends came to 9 bases. CDR3 sequence (DNA): TGTGCCAGCAGTTTACACAGGGATGAGACCCAGTACTTC. The encoded protein is CASSLHRDETQYF.

The CDR3 sequence is CASSQDSNTEAFF. DNA for the CDR3: TGCGCCAGCAGCCAAGATTCGAACACTGAAGCTTTCTTT. The chain recombines TRBV4-1 with TRBJ1-1; D is unclear. The CDR3 consists of 13 residues. The germline CDR1 and CDR2 sequences are MGHRA and YSYEKL. V lost 0 bases and J 1 base, leaving 3 bases between the germline ends.

The chain links TRBV27 to TRBJ1-5; TRBD1 matches 9 bases. CDR1 MNHEY and CDR2 SMNVEV come from the germline V gene (reference sequence). This CDR3 has 15 residues. Losses at the gene ends were 5 bases for V and 4 bases for J; bases not matched to a gene: 6. CDR3 sequence (DNA): TGTGCCAGCAGTACTACAGGGGGCTCGAATCAGCCCCAGCATTTT. It translates to CASSTTGGSNQPQHF.

Turning to this clone: One junction end disagrees with the germline gene, perhaps due to a read error. The chain links TRBV5-5 to TRBJ2-7, with D possibly matching TRBD2 (6 bases). Germline CDR1 is SGHKS and CDR2 is YYEKEE (reference sequence). The CDR3 runs 12 residues. CDR3 DNA: TGTGCCAGCAGTTTGGGAGGAGACGAGCAGTACTTC. Amino acid sequence: CASSLGGDEQYF.

The CDR3 loop reads CASSSMETQYF. The DNA for the CDR3 is TGTGCCAGCAGCTCAATGGAGACCCAGTACTTC. The chain uses TRBV7-8 and TRBJ2-5; D is ambiguous. From germline, CDR1 is SGHVS and CDR2 FQNEAQ. V lost 4 bases and J 5 bases, leaving 5 bases between the germline ends. The CDR3 sequence is 11 residues long.

V usage is TRBV27 and J usage is TRBJ2-3; D is unclear. Germline values: CDR1 MNHEY, CDR2 SMNVEV (reference sequence). The V end was cut by 3 bases, the J end by 2 bases, with 6 bases between. The CDR3 is 13 residues long. The CDR3 loop reads CASSFRDTDTQYF. In DNA, the CDR3 is TGTGCCAGCAGTTTCAGAGACACAGATACGCAGTATTTT.

V and J are TRBV12-5 and TRBJ2-7; possibly TRBD2 for D (6 bases). Trimming removed 2 bases at V and 7 bases at J, with 12 bases between. Germline values: CDR1 LGHNT, CDR2 FRNRAP. This CDR3 spans 13 amino acids. Here the CDR3 DNA reads TGTGCTAGTGGTTTGCTAGGACTAAGGGAGCAGTACTTC. Translating gives CASGLLGLREQYF.